This entry lists 29 T cell receptor beta chains sequenced from one sample in a study of cytomegalovirus exposure and HLA in healthy donors. TCRdb's copy holds only in-frame clones and misses some; the assay was immunoSEQ multiplex PCR. Of around 91,000 clones listed, 80% to 95% are singletons. The sample comprised PBMCs. The receptors stem from a woman aged 30 to 39 in good health and CMV-seropositive.

The gene calls are TRBV5-1 and TRBJ2-7, with D perhaps matching TRBD2 (6 bases). V lost 0 bases and J lost 2, with 9 bases in between. The germline CDR1 and CDR2 sequences are SGHRS and YFSETQ. The CDR3 length is 14 residues. The CDR3 here is CASSLGAGTYEQYF. Written as DNA, the CDR3 is TGCGCCAGCAGCTTGGGGGCGGGGACCTACGAGCAGTACTTC.

V gene TRBV28 combines with J gene TRBJ2-2; 7 bases agree with TRBD1. J was trimmed by 7 bases and V by 7 bases; bases with no gene match: 9. In germline, CDR1 is MDHEN, CDR2 SYDVKM. The length of the CDR3 is 14 residues. The CDR3 coding sequence is TGTGCCAGCACCGGGCCAGGGGGAGACGGGGAGCTGTTTTTT. Translation: CASTGPGGDGELFF.

The chain joins TRBV29-1 to TRBJ2-3; 8 bases agree with TRBD2. The germline gives CDR1 SQVTM, CDR2 ANQGSEA. This CDR3 is built from 13 residues. With V trimmed by 6 bases and J by 2 bases, 4 bases remained unmatched. The CDR3 region has the DNA TGCAGCGTGGGCGGGGGGAACACAGATACGCAGTATTTT. Translating it yields CSVGGGNTDTQYF.

The CDR3 sequence is CASSLAGTGVKQFF. CDR3 DNA sequence: TGCGCCAGCAGCTTGGCCGGGACAGGGGTCAAGCAGTTCTTC. The V and J genes are TRBV5-1 and TRBJ2-1; TRBD1 aligns across 10 bases. V was clipped by 0 bases and J by 11 bases; unmatched bases: 5. The V gene's germline CDR1 is SGHRS and CDR2 YFSETQ. The CDR3 is made up of 14 amino acids.

V is TRBV6-1 and J is TRBJ2-1, with TRBD2 matching 10 bases. The junction had 6 bases not matched to a gene; V was cut back by 2 bases and J by 5 bases. CDR1 is MNHNS and CDR2 is SASEGT in the germline V gene. The CDR3 length is 16 residues. The CDR3 here is CASSERSGRVNNEQFF. The CDR3 region has the DNA TGTGCCAGCAGTGAACGAAGCGGGAGGGTAAACAATGAGCAGTTCTTC.

The chain links TRBV5-1 to TRBJ2-2, with D possibly TRBD2 on 5 matching bases. Trimming cost V 1 base and J 10 bases, with 20 bases left between them. CDR3 length: 16 amino acids. Germline V gene sequence: CDR1 SGHRS, CDR2 YFSETQ. Written as DNA, the CDR3 is TGCGCCAGCAGCTTGATGGCCCTCAAGGTTAGCGAGGAGCTGTTTTTT. It specifies CASSLMALKVSEELFF.

The rearrangement links TRBV7-8 to TRBJ1-2; a possible D gene is TRBD1 (6 bases). This CDR3 has 16 amino acids. The V gene's germline CDR1 is SGHVS and CDR2 FQNEAQ. The ends were cut back, 0 bases at V and 5 bases at J, with 16 bases in the middle. This chain's CDR3 is CASSLAGGGSSYGYTF. The CDR3 nucleotides read TGTGCCAGCAGCTTAGCGGGGGGGGGCAGCTCATATGGCTACACCTTC.

The rearrangement uses TRBV5-4 and TRBJ2-7, with TRBD2 identical over 10 bases. Germline CDR1 is SGHNT and CDR2 is YYREEE (reference sequence). V shed 0 bases and J 4 bases; nucleotides not matched to a gene: 7. The CDR3 spans 16 residues. The CDR3 is CASSLAPLAGDYEQYF. CDR3 in DNA: TGTGCCAGCAGCTTGGCTCCGCTAGCGGGAGATTACGAGCAGTACTTC.

This clone was seen once. This CDR3 reads CASSARGQGDISGNTIYF. The CDR3 coding sequence is TGTGCCAGCAGCGCCAGAGGACAGGGTGACATCTCTGGAAACACCATATATTTT. This rearrangement joins TRBV9 to TRBJ1-3; TRBD1 matches 8 bases. V lost 3 bases and J lost 0; bases outside the gene matches: 11. This CDR3 spans 18 amino acids. Looked up from germline, CDR1 is SGDLS and CDR2 is YYNGEE.

The chain couples TRBV30 to TRBJ2-7; D is possibly TRBD2 (5 bases). The CDR3 totals 13 residues. V was pared by 1 base and J by 1 base, with 8 bases between. Germline lookup yields CDR1 GTSNPN and CDR2 SVGIG (reference sequence). The CDR3 loop reads CAWSDGRSYEQYF. Here the CDR3 DNA reads TGTGCCTGGAGTGATGGGAGATCCTACGAGCAGTACTTC.

The rearrangement uses TRBV28 and TRBJ1-1; D is unclear. The ends were cut back, 3 bases at V and 7 bases at J, with 9 bases in the middle. The CDR3 runs 12 residues. Germline V lookup: CDR1 MDHEN, CDR2 SYDVKM. The CDR3 DNA reads as TGTGCCAGCAGTTTCGCGGGGATTGAAGCTTTCTTT. Its protein is CASSFAGIEAFF.

J is TRBJ2-1 and V is TRBV30; 7 nucleotides line up with TRBD2. V gave up 1 base and J gave up 5 bases; unmatched junction bases: 2. Germline CDR1 is GTSNPN and CDR2 is SVGIG (reference sequence). This CDR3 has 13 amino acids. Here the CDR3 DNA reads TGTGCCTGGAGTGCGACTAGCCACAATGAGCAGTTCTTC. This encodes CAWSATSHNEQFF.

The chain is built from TRBV5-4 and TRBJ2-1; 9 bases are shared with TRBD2. The CDR3 extends over 15 amino acids. V was clipped by 2 bases and J by 7 bases; unmatched bases: 7. Germline V gene lookup returns CDR1 SGHNT and CDR2 YYREEE (reference sequence). CDR3: CASSLGSGSTNEQFF. For the CDR3, the DNA is TGTGCCAGCAGCTTAGGTAGCGGGAGCACTAATGAGCAGTTCTTC.

This clone occurred once. The J gene is TRBJ2-2, the V gene TRBV5-4; possibly TRBD1 for D (5 bases). The CDR3 extends over 14 amino acids. Per the germline V gene, CDR1 is SGHNT and CDR2 is YYREEE (reference sequence). Trimming took 0 bases from V and 5 from J, leaving 8 bases between them. This CDR3 reads CASSLVAGTGELFF. DNA of the CDR3: TGTGCCAGCAGCTTGGTAGCAGGGACCGGGGAGCTGTTTTTT.

J is TRBJ1-5 and V is TRBV7-2; D may be TRBD1 (6 bases). Germline assignment: CDR1 SGHTA and CDR2 FQGNSA. The CDR3 runs to 17 residues. V was cut by 0 bases and J by 6 bases, with 18 bases left in between. The CDR3 protein is CASSLAGAGALLQPQHF. Here the CDR3 DNA reads TGTGCCAGCAGCTTAGCAGGTGCGGGGGCGCTGCTTCAGCCCCAGCATTTT. The full variable domain, with the rest looked up from reference TRBV7-2 and TRBJ1-5, is GAGVSQSPSNKVTEKGKDVELRCDPISGHTALYWYRQSLGQGLEFLIYFQGNSAPDKSGLPSDRFSAERTGGSVSTLTIQRTQQEDSAVYLCASSLAGAGALLQPQHFGDGTRLSIL.

The chain is built from TRBV5-1 and TRBJ2-3; no clear D gene. The V gene lost 3 bases and the J gene lost 0 bases, with 2 bases spanning the gap. Germline CDR1 reads SGHRS; CDR2 reads YFSETQ. CDR3 length: 12 residues. The CDR3 is CASSSSTDTQYF. The CDR3 DNA follows: TGCGCCAGCAGCTCTAGCACAGATACGCAGTATTTT.

This sequence joins TRBV4-1 and TRBJ2-6; the D gene is possibly TRBD1 (5 bases). The CDR3 sequence is 18 residues long. The V and J ends lost 0 bases and 0 bases respectively, with 12 bases between them. Germline V gene lookup returns CDR1 MGHRA and CDR2 YSYEKL. This chain's CDR3 is CASSQDEAQGSGANVLTF. DNA of the CDR3: TGCGCCAGCAGCCAAGATGAGGCTCAGGGCTCTGGGGCCAACGTCCTGACTTTC.

This chain connects TRBV29-1 to TRBJ2-2; 9 bases are a match to TRBD1. The CDR3 runs to 14 residues. Germline values: CDR1 SQVTM, CDR2 ANQGSEA. Losses at the gene ends were 5 bases for V and 9 bases for J; bases not matched to a gene: 10. CDR3 amino acids: CSVRGGQGDRELFF. CDR3 coding DNA: TGCAGCGTTAGGGGGGGACAGGGTGACCGGGAGCTGTTTTTT.

As to this clone: Relative to the germline gene, one junction end is altered; a read error may explain this. The chain has TRBV19 and TRBJ1-5, with TRBD1 matching 7 bases. CDR1 LNHDA and CDR2 SQIVND come from the germline V gene (reference sequence). The CDR3 runs 18 residues. In nucleotides, the CDR3 is TGTGCCAGTAGCATAGAGGGACAGCGCTTTTATAGCAATCAGCCCCAGCATTTT. It translates to CASSIEGQRFYSNQPQHF. The variable domain in full, with the rest retrieved from reference TRBV19 and TRBJ1-5, is DGGITQSPKYLFRKEGQNVTLSCEQNLNHDAMYWYRQDPGQGLRLIYYSQIVNDFQKGDIAEGYSVSREKKESFPLTVTSAQKNPTAFYLCASSIEGQRFYSNQPQHFGDGTRLSIL.

This sequence joins TRBV30 and TRBJ1-4; D is ambiguous. Looked up from germline, CDR1 is GTSNPN and CDR2 is SVGIG (reference sequence). The CDR3 totals 12 residues. Trimming took 3 bases from V and 8 from J, leaving 10 bases between them. The CDR3 DNA reads as TGTGCCTGGAGCGGAGCGGGGGAAAAACTGTTTTTT. Translated: CAWSGAGEKLFF.

The chain couples TRBV6-6 to TRBJ1-3; D not resolved. V was clipped by 0 bases and J by 0 bases, with 9 bases between them. Germline-derived CDR1 and CDR2 are MNHNY and SVGAGI (reference sequence). The CDR3 runs 16 residues. The CDR3 is CASSYSAVSSGNTIYF. The CDR3 region has the DNA TGTGCCAGCAGTTACTCTGCGGTTAGCTCTGGAAACACCATATATTTT.

The rearrangement links TRBV28 to TRBJ2-5, with TRBD1 matching 9 bases. V shed 5 bases, J shed 5 bases, and the junction held 6 bases outside the gene matches. The germline CDR1 and CDR2 sequences are MDHEN and SYDVKM. The CDR3 has 14 amino acids. The CDR3: CASSRTGGRETQYF. CDR3 nucleotides: TGTGCCAGCAGTCGAACAGGGGGCCGGGAGACCCAGTACTTC.

The V call is TRBV29-1, the J call TRBJ2-3; 11 bases match TRBD2. This CDR3 has 15 residues. The trim removed 4 bases at V and 0 bases at J, leaving 3 bases unmatched. Germline lookup yields CDR1 SQVTM and CDR2 ANQGSEA. The CDR3 sequence: CSVGGTSGSTDTQYF. In DNA, the CDR3 is TGCAGCGTTGGGGGGACTAGCGGTAGCACAGATACGCAGTATTTT.

The chain uses TRBV30 and TRBJ1-5; D unresolved. The CDR3 is made up of 15 amino acids. Trimming shortened V by 6 bases and J by 0 bases, and 15 bases separated the two germline ends. Germline V gene data show CDR1 as GTSNPN and CDR2 as SVGIG (reference sequence). DNA for the CDR3: TGTGCCTGTACGACCGACGGGGATAGCAATCAGCCCCAGCATTTT. Translated, it gives CACTTDGDSNQPQHF.

The chain employs TRBV18 and TRBJ2-7; D perhaps matches TRBD2 (5 bases). The germline V gene encodes CDR1 KGHSH and CDR2 LQKENI. The germline V and J ends were trimmed by 4 bases and 3 bases, with 7 bases remaining between them. The CDR3 is made up of 12 amino acids. CDR3 sequence (DNA): TGTGCCAGCTCACAAGAGGGCTACGAGCAGTACTTC. It translates to CASSQEGYEQYF.

The chain has TRBV5-4 and TRBJ2-7; possibly TRBD1 for D (5 bases). The germline CDR1 and CDR2 sequences are SGHNT and YYREEE (reference sequence). V gave up 2 bases and J gave up 2 bases, with 11 bases separating them. There are 14 residues in the CDR3. CDR3 residues: CASSFKGQPYEQYF. The CDR3 DNA is TGTGCCAGCAGCTTCAAGGGGCAACCCTACGAGCAGTACTTC.

The V and J genes are TRBV5-1 and TRBJ2-5, with 7 bases aligning to TRBD1. The V gene's germline CDR1 is SGHRS and CDR2 YFSETQ. This CDR3 has 14 residues. V trimming: 0 bases; J trimming: 4 bases; junction bases outside the gene matches: 3. The CDR3 loop reads CASSLGQGGETQYF. Written as DNA, the CDR3 is TGCGCCAGCAGCTTGGGACAGGGCGGAGAGACCCAGTACTTC.

J is TRBJ1-5 and V is TRBV19; D is ambiguous. With 3 bases removed from V and 5 bases from J, the gap between germline ends came to 5 bases. The CDR3 runs to 12 residues. Germline CDR1 LNHDA, CDR2 SQIVND (reference sequence). CDR3 sequence: CASSILHQPQHF. The CDR3 DNA sequence: TGTGCCAGTAGTATCCTACATCAGCCCCAGCATTTT.

The CDR3 nucleotides read TGTGCCAGCAGCTTTCGGGGACAGGGGAGTGGGCAAGAGACCCAGTACTTC. As protein: CASSFRGQGSGQETQYF. This sequence joins TRBV5-8 and TRBJ2-5; TRBD1 matches at 10 bases. The V gene end was trimmed by 2 bases and the J gene end by 2 bases; junction bases not matched to a gene: 9. Germline loops: CDR1 SGHTS, CDR2 YDEGEE. This CDR3 is 17 amino acids long. Variable domain in full (rest from reference TRBV5-8 and TRBJ2-5): EAGVTQSPTHLIKTRGQQATLRCSPISGHTSVYWYQQALGLGLQFLLWYDEGEERNRGNFPPRFSGRQFPNYSSELNVNALELEDSALYLCASSFRGQGSGQETQYFGPGTRLLVL.